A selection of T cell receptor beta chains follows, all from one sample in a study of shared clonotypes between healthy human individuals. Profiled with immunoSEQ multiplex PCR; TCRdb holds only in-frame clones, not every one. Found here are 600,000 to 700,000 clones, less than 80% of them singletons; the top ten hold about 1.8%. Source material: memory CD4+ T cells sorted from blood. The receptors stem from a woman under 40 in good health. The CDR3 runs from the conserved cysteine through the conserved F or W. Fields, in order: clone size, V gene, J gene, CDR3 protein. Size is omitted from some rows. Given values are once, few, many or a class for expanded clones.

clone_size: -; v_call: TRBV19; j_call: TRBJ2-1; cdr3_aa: CASSIQAGVNEQFF
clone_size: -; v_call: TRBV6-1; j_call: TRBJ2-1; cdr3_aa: CASSPGQDADNEQFF
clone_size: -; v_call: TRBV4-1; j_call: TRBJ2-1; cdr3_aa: CASSQGLAGGRGREQFF
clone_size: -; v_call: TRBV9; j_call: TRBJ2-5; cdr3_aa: CASSVDSLQETQYF
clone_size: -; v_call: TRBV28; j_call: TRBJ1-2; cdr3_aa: CASGRSSGGYGYTF
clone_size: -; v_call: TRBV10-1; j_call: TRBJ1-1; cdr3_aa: CASSRGANTEAFF
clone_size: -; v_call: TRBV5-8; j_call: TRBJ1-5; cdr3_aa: CASSKTVVNQPQHF
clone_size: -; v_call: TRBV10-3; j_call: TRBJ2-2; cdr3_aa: CAISQLDTGELFF
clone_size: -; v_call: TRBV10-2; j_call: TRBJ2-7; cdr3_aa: CASSVSGSLNEQYF
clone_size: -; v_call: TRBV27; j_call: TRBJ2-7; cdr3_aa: CASTQRGLSSYEQYF
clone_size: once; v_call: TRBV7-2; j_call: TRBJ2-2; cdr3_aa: CASSSRREGLYGELFF
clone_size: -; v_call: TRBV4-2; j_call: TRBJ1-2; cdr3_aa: CASSQKQEANYGYTF
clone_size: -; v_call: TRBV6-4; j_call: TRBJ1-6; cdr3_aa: CASSGRQGGSYNSPLHF
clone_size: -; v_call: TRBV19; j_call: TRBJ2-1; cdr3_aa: CASIRTGSNEQFF
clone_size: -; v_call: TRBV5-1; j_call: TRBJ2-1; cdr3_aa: CASSPGNEQFF
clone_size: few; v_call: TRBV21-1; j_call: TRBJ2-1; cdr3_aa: CASSQSQGGDTYNEQFF
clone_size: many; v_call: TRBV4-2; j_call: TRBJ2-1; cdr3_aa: CASSLLAPNEQFF
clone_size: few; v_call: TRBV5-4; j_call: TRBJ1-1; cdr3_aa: CASSYRDREISAFF
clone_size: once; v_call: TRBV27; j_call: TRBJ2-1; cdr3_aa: CASSFGTGYGGSGYNEQFF
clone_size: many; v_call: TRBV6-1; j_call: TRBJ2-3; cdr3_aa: CASSEWPENTQYF
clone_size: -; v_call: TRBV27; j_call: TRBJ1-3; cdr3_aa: CASSLSGNPGNTIYF
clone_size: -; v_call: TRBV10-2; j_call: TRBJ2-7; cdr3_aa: CASTQRGGSTEQYF
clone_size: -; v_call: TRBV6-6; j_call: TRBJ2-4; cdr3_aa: CASSYGPTLAKNIQYF
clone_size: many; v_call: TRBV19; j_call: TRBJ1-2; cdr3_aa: CASKTQGDNGYTF
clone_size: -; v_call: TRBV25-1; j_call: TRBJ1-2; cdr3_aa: CASSEGSANYGYTF
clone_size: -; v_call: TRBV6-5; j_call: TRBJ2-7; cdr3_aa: CASSYPRQVVPYEQYF
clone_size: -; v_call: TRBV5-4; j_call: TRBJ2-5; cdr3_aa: CASSSRQGVGTQYF
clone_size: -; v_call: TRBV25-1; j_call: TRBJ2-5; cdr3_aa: CASSEQGLALQETQYF
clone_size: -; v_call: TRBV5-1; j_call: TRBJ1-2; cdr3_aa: CASSSQGGGYTF
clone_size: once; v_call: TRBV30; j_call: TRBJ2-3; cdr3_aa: CAWRKGLTVSDTQYF
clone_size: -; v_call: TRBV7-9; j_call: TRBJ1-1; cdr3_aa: CASRSLGTLVEAFF
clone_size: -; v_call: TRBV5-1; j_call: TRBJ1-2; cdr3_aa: CASSAQGGGYTF
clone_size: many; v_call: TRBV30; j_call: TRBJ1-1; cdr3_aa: CAWSGTANTEAFF
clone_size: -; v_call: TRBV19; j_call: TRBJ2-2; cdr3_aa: CASRPGPWTGELFF
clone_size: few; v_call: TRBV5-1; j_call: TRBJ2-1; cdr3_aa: CASSFSSGSYNEQFF
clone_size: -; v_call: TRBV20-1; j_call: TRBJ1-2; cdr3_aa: CSGGQHEGYTF
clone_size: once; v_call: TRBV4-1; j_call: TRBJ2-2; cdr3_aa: CASSSGPADVTGELFF
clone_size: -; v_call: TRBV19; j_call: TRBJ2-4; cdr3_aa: CASKRSPQTGIQYF
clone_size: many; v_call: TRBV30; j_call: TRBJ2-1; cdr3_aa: CAWSVFAGGRYNEQFF
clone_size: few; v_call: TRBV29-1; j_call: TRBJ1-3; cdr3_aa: CSVGDGKSSGNTIYF
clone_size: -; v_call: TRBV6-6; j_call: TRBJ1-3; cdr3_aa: CASSQGPPRANTIYF
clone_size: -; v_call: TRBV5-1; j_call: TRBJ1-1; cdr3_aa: CASSLNTGTGGSEAFF
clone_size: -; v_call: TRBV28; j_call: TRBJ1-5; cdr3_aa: CASSPLSGGNQPQHF
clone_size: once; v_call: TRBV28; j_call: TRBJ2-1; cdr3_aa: CASSSGERREQFF
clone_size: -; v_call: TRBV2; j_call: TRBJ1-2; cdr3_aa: CASSGDSYGYTF
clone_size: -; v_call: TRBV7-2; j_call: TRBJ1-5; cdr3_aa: CASSLVIGSNQPQHF
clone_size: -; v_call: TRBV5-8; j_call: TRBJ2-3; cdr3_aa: CASSPQGHSQADTQYF
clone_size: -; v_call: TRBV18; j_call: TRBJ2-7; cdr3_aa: CASSPYYGDEQYF
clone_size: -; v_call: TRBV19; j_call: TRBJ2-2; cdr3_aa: CASTKTSATGELFF
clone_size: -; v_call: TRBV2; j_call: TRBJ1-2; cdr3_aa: CASSEAPGGLSWDGYTF
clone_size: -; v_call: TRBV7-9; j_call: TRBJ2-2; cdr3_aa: CANRREGGELFF
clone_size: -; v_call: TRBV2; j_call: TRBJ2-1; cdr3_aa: CASSQGLAGNNEQFF
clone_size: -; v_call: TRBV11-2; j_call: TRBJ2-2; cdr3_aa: CASSLARSGELFF
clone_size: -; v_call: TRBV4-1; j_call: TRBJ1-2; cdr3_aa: CASSQGIVTASYGYTF
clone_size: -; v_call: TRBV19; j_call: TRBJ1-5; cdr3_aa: CASRGQGEALGNQPQHF
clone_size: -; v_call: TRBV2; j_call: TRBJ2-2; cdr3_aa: CASSAGANTGELFF
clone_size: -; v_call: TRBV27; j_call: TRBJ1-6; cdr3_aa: CASSPMAGTGIYSPLHF
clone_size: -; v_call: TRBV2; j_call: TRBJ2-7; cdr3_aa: CASSAGELYEQYF
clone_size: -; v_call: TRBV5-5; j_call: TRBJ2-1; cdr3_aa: CASSLRTGSPYNEQFF